This T cell receptor (beta chain) was retrieved from a study of T-cell memory formation after mild COVID-19. Study background: TCR clusters showed largely donor specificity. Points from the study as a whole: Prior to infection, memory already included some responding clones, suggesting cross-reactive memory joined.

This clonotype was picked up a small number of times. Its cognate antigen is unknown. One entry per CDR3 protein results from TCRdb running MiXCR on the 5' RACE reads. Among fewer than 200,000 distinct CDR3 sequences, around 13% were seen once, and the ten largest hold approximately 3.5%. The CDR3 runs 15 residues. V lost 4 bases, J lost 5 bases, and 7 bases stayed unmatched. Germline values: CDR1 SGHRS, CDR2 YFSETQ. The V gene is TRBV5-1, the J gene TRBJ2-2; 8 nucleotides agree with TRBD2. Source material: PBMCs or a T cell subset sorted from them (not recorded which). The sequence came from a young man who had mild COVID-19 (a few samples of this study predate the infection). Cell type and time point are not known. Here the CDR3 reads CASSLRTSRTGELFF. The CDR3 coding sequence is TGCGCCAGCAGCCTCCGGACTAGCCGAACCGGGGAGCTGTTTTTT.